One T cell receptor beta chain is described in this entry. The data are from a study of CD8 T cells in Susac syndrome. Purification of the CD8+ and CD4+ T cells relied on negative isolation, and TEMRA cells underwent FACS enrichment. The CDR3 sequence is 14 residues long. The V gene's germline CDR1 is SNHLY and CDR2 FYNNEI. Trimming shortened V by 2 bases and J by 6 bases, and 11 bases separated the two germline ends. Reverse transcription of about 0.5 to 1 ug RNA used random hexamers. Using its own MiXCR run on the immunoSEQ multiplex PCR reads, TCRdb lists one record per CDR3 protein. Here the sample spans 150,000 to 200,000 distinct CDR3 sequences, 90% to 95% being singletons.

The V gene is TRBV2, the J gene TRBJ1-3, with TRBD1 as a possible D gene (5 bases). The TCR sequence derives from a human donor in good health. The sequenced material came from CD4+ T cells from PBMCs. The CDR3 protein is CASSERLGENTIYF. The CDR3 coding sequence is TGTGCCAGCAGTGAACGGTTAGGGGAAAACACCATATATTTT.